Below are 14 T cell receptor beta chains sequenced from a single sample in a study of blood T cell repertoires in COVID-19. TCRdb keeps only in-frame clones here, not all; method: immunoSEQ multiplex PCR. Found here are 250,000 to 300,000 clones, about 88% of them singletons; the top ten hold around 13%. What was sequenced was peripheral blood. These receptors were collected from a woman aged 55-70 years with acute or convalescent COVID-19.

CDR3 nucleotide sequence: TGTGCCAGCAGTTACTCCACTAGCGGGAGGGCCTTTTCGCAGTATTTT. Encoded protein: CASSYSTSGRAFSQYF. The chain joins TRBV6-5 to TRBJ2-3, with TRBD2 matching 13 bases. The CDR3 consists of 16 residues. The germline CDR1 and CDR2 sequences are MNHEY and SVGAGI. J was trimmed by 10 bases and V by 0 bases; bases with no gene match: 7.

The V and J genes are TRBV19 and TRBJ2-3; 11 bases fit TRBD2. V trimming: 3 bases; J trimming: 4 bases; junction bases outside the gene matches: 9. The CDR3 is 17 amino acids. Germline V gene data show CDR1 as LNHDA and CDR2 as SQIVND (reference sequence). The CDR3, as DNA: TGTGCCAGTAGTATTAGGGTAGCGGGAGGGCCGGCAGATACGCAGTATTTT. Residues: CASSIRVAGGPADTQYF.

The chain carries TRBV24-1 and TRBJ2-7; tentatively, D is TRBD1 (6 bases). This CDR3 is 15 amino acids long. The ends were cut back, 5 bases at V and 3 bases at J, with 16 bases in the middle. Germline V gene sequence: CDR1 KGHDR, CDR2 SFDVKD. CDR3 DNA sequence: TGTGCCACCAGTGGATCCGGGACATCGATCTACGAGCAGTACTTC. Protein: CATSGSGTSIYEQYF.

The chain uses TRBV4-3 and TRBJ2-3, with TRBD2 matching 8 bases. The V and J ends lost 4 bases and 5 bases, in that order; junction bases with no gene match: 11. The CDR3 sequence is 16 residues long. CDR1 LGHNA and CDR2 YSLEER come from the germline V gene. CDR3 residues: CASSPGEREPGDTQYF. The CDR3 DNA follows: TGCGCCAGCAGCCCCGGGGAGCGGGAGCCGGGAGATACGCAGTATTTT.

This chain joins TRBV2 and TRBJ2-3; 9 bases match TRBD2. From germline, CDR1 is SNHLY and CDR2 FYNNEI. There are 16 residues in the CDR3. Germline trimming cut 4 bases from V and 1 base from J; bases unmatched to any gene: 6. CDR3 nucleotides: TGTGCCAGCAGTGTGAGGGCGGGGGGGCGCACAGATACGCAGTATTTT. This codes for CASSVRAGGRTDTQYF.

This clone has just one count. The chain employs TRBV4-1 and TRBJ2-7; perhaps TRBD2 as D (5 bases). The V and J ends lost 1 base and 5 bases respectively, with 18 bases between them. The germline V gene encodes CDR1 MGHRA and CDR2 YSYEKL. This CDR3 spans 16 amino acids. The CDR3 sequence is CASSQGLFKEADEQYF. The CDR3 nucleotides read TGCGCCAGCAGCCAAGGACTCTTTAAGGAGGCCGACGAGCAGTACTTC.

The chain joins TRBV3-1 (or the pseudogene TRBV3-2) to TRBJ2-1; TRBD2 matches at 7 bases. With 0 bases clipped from V and 8 bases from J, the junction kept 7 bases outside the gene matches. This CDR3 has 15 residues. Germline V gene lookup returns CDR1 LGHDT and CDR2 YNNKEL (reference sequence). The CDR3 nucleotides are TGTGCCAGCAGCCAAGATGGACTAGAAAGATATGAGCAGTTCTTC. This codes for CASSQDGLERYEQFF.

This clone was picked up a small number of times. The V call is TRBV9, the J call TRBJ1-2; 7 bases match TRBD1. Germline V gene data show CDR1 as SGDLS and CDR2 as YYNGEE. The CDR3 contains 15 residues. Trimming at V came to 4 bases and at J to 3 bases, leaving 9 bases not matched to a gene. The chain's CDR3 is CASSSFGTEDYGYTF. DNA for the CDR3: TGTGCCAGCAGCTCCTTCGGGACAGAAGACTATGGCTACACCTTC.

The chain combines TRBV27 with TRBJ1-4; D remains unclear. V was cut by 3 bases and J by 4 bases, with 12 bases left in between. This CDR3 has 15 residues. Germline V gene lookup returns CDR1 MNHEY and CDR2 SMNVEV (reference sequence). CDR3 sequence: CASSFSAGSNEKLFF. The CDR3 DNA sequence: TGTGCCAGCAGTTTCTCTGCGGGGAGTAATGAAAAACTGTTTTTT.

V and J are TRBV5-1 and TRBJ2-3; D possibly corresponds to TRBD2 (6 bases). Looked up from germline, CDR1 is SGHRS and CDR2 is YFSETQ. CDR3 length: 14 residues. V shed 3 bases and J shed 2 bases, with 10 bases lying between them. CDR3 protein: CASSWGGPTDTQYF. The CDR3 nucleotides are TGCGCCAGCAGCTGGGGAGGACCCACAGATACGCAGTATTTT.

The J gene is TRBJ2-3, the V gene TRBV19; unclear D gene. CDR3 length: 14 amino acids. Germline CDR1 and CDR2: LNHDA and SQIVND (reference sequence). V gave up 1 base and J gave up 3 bases, with 8 bases separating them. CDR3 DNA: TGTGCCAGTAGTATAGGTGACTCTACAGATACGCAGTATTTT. Translated: CASSIGDSTDTQYF.

V usage is TRBV7-7 and J usage is TRBJ2-3; TRBD1 matches 10 bases. Germline-derived CDR1 and CDR2 are SSHAT and FNYEAQ (reference sequence). Unmatched junction bases numbered 3, after V lost 5 bases and J lost 4 bases. The CDR3 consists of 14 residues. The DNA of the CDR3 is TGTGCCAGCAGCCCGGACAGGGGGGCAGATACGCAGTATTTT. Amino acid sequence: CASSPDRGADTQYF.

The chain couples TRBV27 to TRBJ2-7, with 10 bases aligning to TRBD1. V was clipped by 5 bases and J by 2 bases; unmatched bases: 12. Germline V gene sequence: CDR1 MNHEY, CDR2 SMNVEV (reference sequence). This CDR3 is built from 17 residues. CDR3 nucleotides: TGTGCCAGCAGTCCGAGACAGGGGGCCCTTGAGACCTACGAGCAGTACTTC. Translation: CASSPRQGALETYEQYF.

The genes are TRBV27 and TRBJ1-5; possible D gene TRBD1, 5 bases. V lost 10 bases, J lost 5 bases, and 15 bases lay in between. This CDR3 has 13 amino acids. Germline CDR1 and CDR2: MNHEY and SMNVEV (reference sequence). The chain's CDR3 is CATKGGVYQPQHF. The CDR3 DNA is TGTGCCACCAAAGGAGGGGTCTATCAGCCCCAGCATTTT.